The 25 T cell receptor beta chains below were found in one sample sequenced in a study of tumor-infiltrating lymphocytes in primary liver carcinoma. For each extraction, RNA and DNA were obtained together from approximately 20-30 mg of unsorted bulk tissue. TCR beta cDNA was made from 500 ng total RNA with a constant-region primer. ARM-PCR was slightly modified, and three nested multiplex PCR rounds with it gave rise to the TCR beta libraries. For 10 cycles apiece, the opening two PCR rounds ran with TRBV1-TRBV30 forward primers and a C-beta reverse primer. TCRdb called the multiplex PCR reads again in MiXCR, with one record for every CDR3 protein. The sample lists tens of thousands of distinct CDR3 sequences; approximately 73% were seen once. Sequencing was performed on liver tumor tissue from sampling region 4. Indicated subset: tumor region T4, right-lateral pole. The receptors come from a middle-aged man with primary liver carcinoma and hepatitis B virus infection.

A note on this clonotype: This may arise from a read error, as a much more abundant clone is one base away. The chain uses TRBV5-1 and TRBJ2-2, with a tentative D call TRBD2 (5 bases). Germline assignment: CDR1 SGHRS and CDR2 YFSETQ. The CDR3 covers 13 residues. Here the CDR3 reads CASSWAETGEPFF. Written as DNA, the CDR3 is TGCGCCAGCAGCTGGGCCGAAACCGGGGAGCCGTTTTTT.

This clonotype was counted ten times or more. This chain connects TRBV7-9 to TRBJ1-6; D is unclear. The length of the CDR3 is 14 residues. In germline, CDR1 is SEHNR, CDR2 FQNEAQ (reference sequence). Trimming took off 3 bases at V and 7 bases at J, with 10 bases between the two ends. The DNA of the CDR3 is TGTGCCAGCAGCTTCGACTCACAGAATTCACCCCTCCACTTT. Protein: CASSFDSQNSPLHF.

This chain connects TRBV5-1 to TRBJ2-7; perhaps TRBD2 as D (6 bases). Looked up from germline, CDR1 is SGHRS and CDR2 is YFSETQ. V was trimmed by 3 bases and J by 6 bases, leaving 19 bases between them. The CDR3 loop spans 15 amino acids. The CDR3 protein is CASSSNGGTSCEQYF. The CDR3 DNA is TGCGCCAGCAGCTCCAACGGCGGGACCTCATGCGAGCAGTACTTC.

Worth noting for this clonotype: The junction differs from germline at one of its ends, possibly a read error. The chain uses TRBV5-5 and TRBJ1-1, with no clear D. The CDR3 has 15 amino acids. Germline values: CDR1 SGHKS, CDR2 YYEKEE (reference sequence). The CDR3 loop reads CASSHEGKLYTEVFF. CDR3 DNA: TGTGCCAGCAGCCATGAGGGTAAGCTGTACACTGAAGTTTTCTTT.

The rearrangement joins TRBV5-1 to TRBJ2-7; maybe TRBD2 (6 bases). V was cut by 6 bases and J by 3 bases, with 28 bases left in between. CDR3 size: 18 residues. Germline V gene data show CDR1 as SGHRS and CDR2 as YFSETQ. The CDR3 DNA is TGCGCCAGCAACTTCAGGACTATCGTAACTGGGGGAAGCTACGAGCAGTACTTC. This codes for CASNFRTIVTGGSYEQYF.

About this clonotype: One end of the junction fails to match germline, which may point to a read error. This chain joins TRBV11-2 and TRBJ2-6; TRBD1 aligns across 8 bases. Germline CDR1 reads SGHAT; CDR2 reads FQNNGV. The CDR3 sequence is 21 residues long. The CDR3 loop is CTSCMGGDRGTSLSGANVLTF. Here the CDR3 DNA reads TGTACCAGCTGCATGGGGGGAGACAGGGGCACTTCCCTCTCTGGGGCCAACGTCCTGACTTTC.

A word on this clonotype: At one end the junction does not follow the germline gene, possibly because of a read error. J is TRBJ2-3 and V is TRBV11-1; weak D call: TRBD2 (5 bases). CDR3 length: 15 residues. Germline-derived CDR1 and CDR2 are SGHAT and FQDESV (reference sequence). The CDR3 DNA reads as TGTGCCAGCAGTTTGCCGAGGGAGAGCACAGAAACGAAGCATTTT. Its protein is CASSLPRESTETKHF.

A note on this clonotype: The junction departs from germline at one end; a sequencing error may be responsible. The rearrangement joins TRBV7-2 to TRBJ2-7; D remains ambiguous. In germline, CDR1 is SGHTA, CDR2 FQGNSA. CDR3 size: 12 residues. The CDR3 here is CASSFSSRVQYF. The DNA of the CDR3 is TGTGCCAGCAGTTTTAGCAGTCGCGTGCAGTACTTT. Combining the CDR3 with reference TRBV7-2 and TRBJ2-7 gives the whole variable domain GAGVSQSPSNKVTEKGKDVELRCDPISGHTALYWYRQSLGQGLEFLIYFQGNSAPDKSGLPSDRFSAERTGGSVSTLTIQRTQQEDSAVYLCASSFSSRVQYFGPGTRLTVT.

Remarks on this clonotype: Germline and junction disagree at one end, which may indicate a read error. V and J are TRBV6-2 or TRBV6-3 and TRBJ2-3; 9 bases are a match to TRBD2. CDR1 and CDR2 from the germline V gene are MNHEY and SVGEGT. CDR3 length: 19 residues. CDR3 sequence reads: CASSSRLAGTSVSTDTHCF. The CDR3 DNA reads TGTGCCAGCAGTTCGAGGCTAGCGGGGACAAGTGTTAGCACAGATACGCATTGTTTT.

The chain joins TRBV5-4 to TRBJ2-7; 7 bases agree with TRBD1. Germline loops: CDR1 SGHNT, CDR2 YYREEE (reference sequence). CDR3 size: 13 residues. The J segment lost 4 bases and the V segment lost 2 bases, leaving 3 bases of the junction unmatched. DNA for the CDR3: TGTGCCAGCAGCTTACAGGGGCATTACGAGCAGTACTTC. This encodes CASSLQGHYEQYF.

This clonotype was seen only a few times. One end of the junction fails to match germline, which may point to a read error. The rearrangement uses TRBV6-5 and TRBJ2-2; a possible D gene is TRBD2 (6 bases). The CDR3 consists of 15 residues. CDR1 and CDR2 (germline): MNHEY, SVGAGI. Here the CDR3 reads CASSYVGEVAGELSF. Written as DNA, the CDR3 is TGTGCCAGCAGTTACGTAGGGGAGGTTGCCGGGGAGCTGTCGTTT.

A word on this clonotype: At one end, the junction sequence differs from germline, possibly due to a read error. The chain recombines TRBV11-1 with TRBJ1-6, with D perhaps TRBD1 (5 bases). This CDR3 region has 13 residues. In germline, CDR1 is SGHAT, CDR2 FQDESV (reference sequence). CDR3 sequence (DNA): TGTGCCTGCAGCTGGACACTGGTCACACCCCTCCACTTT. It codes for CACSWTLVTPLHF.

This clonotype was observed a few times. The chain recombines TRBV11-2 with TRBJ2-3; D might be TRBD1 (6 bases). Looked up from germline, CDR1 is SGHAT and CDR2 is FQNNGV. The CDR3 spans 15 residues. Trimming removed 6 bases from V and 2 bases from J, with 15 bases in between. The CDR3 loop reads CASRRSTGNTDTQYF. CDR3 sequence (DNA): TGTGCCAGCAGAAGAAGTACAGGGAACACAGATACGCAGTATTTT.

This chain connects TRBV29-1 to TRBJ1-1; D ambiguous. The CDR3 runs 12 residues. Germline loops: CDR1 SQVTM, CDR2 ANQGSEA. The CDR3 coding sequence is TGCGGCATGGGGATAGGCATGACTGAAGCTTTCTTT. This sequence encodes CGMGIGMTEAFF.

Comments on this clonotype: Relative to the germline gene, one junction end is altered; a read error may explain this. The CDR3 bases are TGCCCCAGCAGTCAACTTACCCTCTCCGGGGAGCTGTCTTTT. Encoded protein: CPSSQLTLSGELSF. The V call is TRBV4-1, the J call TRBJ2-2, with D tentatively TRBD2 (5 bases). CDR1 is MGHRA and CDR2 is YSYEKL in the germline V gene. This CDR3 spans 14 amino acids.

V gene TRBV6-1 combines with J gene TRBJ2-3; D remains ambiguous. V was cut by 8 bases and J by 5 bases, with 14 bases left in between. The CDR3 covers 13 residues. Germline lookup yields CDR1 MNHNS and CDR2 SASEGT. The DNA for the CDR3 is TGTGCCAGCTGTCAGACTTACATAGATACGCAGTATTTT. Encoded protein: CASCQTYIDTQYF.

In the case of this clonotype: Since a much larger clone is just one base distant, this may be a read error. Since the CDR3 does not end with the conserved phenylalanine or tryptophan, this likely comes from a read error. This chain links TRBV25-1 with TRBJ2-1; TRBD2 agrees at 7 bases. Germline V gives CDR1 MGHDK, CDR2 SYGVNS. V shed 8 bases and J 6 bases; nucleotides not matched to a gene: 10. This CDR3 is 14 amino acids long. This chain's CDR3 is CASWEGGVPNEQFL. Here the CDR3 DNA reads TGTGCCAGCTGGGAGGGCGGGGTTCCCAATGAGCAGTTCCTC.

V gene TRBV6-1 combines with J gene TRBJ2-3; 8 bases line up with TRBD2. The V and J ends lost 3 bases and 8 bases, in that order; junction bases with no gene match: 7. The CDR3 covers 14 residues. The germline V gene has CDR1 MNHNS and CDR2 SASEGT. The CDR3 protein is CASSEGLGPVTQYF. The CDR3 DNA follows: TGTGCCAGCAGTGAGGGACTAGGGCCGGTTACGCAGTATTTT.

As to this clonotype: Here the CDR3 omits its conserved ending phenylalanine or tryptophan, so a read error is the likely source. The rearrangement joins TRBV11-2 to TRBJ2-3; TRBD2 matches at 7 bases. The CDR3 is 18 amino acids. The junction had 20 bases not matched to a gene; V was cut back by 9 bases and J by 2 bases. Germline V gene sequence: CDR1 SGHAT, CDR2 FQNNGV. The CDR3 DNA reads TGTGCCAGGAGCGAGGCCCCACAGAGGCTAGCGGTCACAGATACGCAGTATTTG. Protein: CARSEAPQRLAVTDTQYL.

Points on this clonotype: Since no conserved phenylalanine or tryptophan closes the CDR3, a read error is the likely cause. The CDR3 sequence is CASSLGASGQESQYC. CDR3 coding DNA: TGTGCCAGCAGCTTAGGGGCTAGCGGTCAAGAGAGCCAGTACTGC. V gene TRBV11-2 combines with J gene TRBJ2-5, with 7 positions matching TRBD2. Germline V gene sequence: CDR1 SGHAT, CDR2 FQNNGV. The CDR3 extends over 15 amino acids.

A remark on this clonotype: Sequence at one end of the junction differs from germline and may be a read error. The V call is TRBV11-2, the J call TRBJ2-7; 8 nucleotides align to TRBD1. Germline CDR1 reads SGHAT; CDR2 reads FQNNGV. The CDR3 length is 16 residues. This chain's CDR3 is CASSLTGGPFGYEHYF. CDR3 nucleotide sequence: TGTGCCAGCAGCTTAACAGGGGGTCCCTTTGGCTACGAGCACTACTTC.

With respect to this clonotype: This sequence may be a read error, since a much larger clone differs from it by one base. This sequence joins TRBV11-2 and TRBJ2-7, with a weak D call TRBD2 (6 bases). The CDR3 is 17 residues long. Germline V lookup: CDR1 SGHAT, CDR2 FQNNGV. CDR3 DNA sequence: TGTGCCAGCGGCTTACTTAGGACTGGAGGGGCCTGGAACGAGCAGTACTTC. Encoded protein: CASGLLRTGGAWNEQYF.

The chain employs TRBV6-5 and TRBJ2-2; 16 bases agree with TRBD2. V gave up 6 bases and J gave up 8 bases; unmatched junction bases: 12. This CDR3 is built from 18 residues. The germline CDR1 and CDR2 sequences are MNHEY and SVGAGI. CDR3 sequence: CASRPILGTSGRGGELFF. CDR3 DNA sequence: TGTGCCAGCAGACCGATCCTCGGGACTAGCGGGAGGGGTGGGGAGCTGTTTTTT.

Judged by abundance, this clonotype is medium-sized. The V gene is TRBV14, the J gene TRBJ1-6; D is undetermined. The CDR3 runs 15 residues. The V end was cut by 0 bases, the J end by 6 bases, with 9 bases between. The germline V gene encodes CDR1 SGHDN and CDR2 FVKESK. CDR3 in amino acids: CASSQETLANSPLHF. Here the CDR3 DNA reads TGTGCCAGCAGCCAAGAGACACTCGCTAATTCACCCCTCCACTTT.

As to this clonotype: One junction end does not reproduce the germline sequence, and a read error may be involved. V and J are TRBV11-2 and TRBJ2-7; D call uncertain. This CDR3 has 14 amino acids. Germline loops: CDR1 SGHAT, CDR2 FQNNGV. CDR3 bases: TGTGCCAGCAGCTCTAAAAGGAACCCCTACGAGCAGTGCTTC. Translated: CASSSKRNPYEQCF.